In this sample, the clone carrying this T cell receptor beta chain turned up many times. The antigen is not known. The authors took PBMCs from 10 ml fresh peripheral blood. V was cut by 8 bases and J by 11 bases, with 16 bases left in between. The germline V gene has CDR1 SNHLY and CDR2 FYNNEI. This CDR3 has 12 residues. This sample is drawn from a study of T cells in Graves' hyperthyroidism and ophthalmopathy. The CDR3 regions of TCR beta were amplified from RNA transcripts. When the TCR CDR3 underwent first-round RT-PCR, the HTBI primer set was used. Each CDR3 protein gets one entry after TCRdb re-called the multiplex PCR reads with MiXCR. This table has 400,000 or so distinct CDR3 sequences, about 14% appearing once. Study-wide points: Within blood appeared most thyroid clonotypes that had expanded above 0.001. The model predicted ophthalmopathy a median about 6.6 months before onset.

The chain is built from TRBV2 and TRBJ1-5; D is possibly TRBD1 (5 bases). The sequence was collected from a man aged 50 or older with Graves' ophthalmopathy. The sample was blood. The CDR3: CASAEGRAAQHF. CDR3 sequence (DNA): TGTGCCAGCGCAGAGGGCAGGGCGGCCCAGCATTTT.